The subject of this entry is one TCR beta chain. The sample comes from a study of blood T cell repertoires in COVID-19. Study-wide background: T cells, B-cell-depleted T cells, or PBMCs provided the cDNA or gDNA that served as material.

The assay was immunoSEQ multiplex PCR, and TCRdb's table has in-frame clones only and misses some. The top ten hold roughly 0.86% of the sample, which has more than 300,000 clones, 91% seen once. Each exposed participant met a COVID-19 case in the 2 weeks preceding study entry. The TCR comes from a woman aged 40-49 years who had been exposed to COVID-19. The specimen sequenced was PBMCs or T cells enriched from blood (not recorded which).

CDR3 bases: TGTGCCAGCAGCGTAGGGCCTCAGGGGTCGAACACTGAAGCTTTCTTT. It codes for CASSVGPQGSNTEAFF. This sequence joins TRBV9 and TRBJ1-1; D might be TRBD1 (6 bases). Deletions cut 0 bases from V and 1 base from J, with 13 bases between. CDR1 SGDLS and CDR2 YYNGEE come from the germline V gene. The CDR3 is 16 amino acids. Using reference TRBV9 and TRBJ1-1 for the parts outside the CDR3, the full variable domain is DSGVTQTPKHLITATGQRVTLRCSPRSGDLSVYWYQQSLDQGLQFLIQYYNGEERAKGNILERFSAQQFPDLHSELNLSSLELGDSALYFCASSVGPQGSNTEAFFGQGTRLTVV.